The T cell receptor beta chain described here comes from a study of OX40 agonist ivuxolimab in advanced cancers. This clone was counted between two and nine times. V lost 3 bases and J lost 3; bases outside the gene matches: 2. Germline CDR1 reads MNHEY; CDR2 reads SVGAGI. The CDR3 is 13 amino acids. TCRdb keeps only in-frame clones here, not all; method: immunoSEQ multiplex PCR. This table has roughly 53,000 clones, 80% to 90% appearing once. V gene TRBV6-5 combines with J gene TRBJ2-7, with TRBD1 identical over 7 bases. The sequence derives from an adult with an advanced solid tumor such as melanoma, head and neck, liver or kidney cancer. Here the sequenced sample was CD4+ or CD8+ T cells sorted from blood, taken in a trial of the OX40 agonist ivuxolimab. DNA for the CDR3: TGTGCCAGCAGTTATGGGACAGTCTACGAGCAGTACTTC. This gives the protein CASSYGTVYEQYF.